This TCR beta chain was recovered during a study of T-cell memory formation after mild COVID-19. Looking at the study overall: There were largely donor-specific TCR clusters.

Comment on this clonotype: The antigen is undetermined.

Findings of the study overall: Contracting CD4+ clones lay largely in CM and EM, with CD8+ ones residing in EMRA. Pre-infection memory showed some responding clones, and this suggested that cross-reactive memory joined.

One entry per CDR3 protein, called by TCRdb with MiXCR from the 5' RACE reads. The sample has about half a million distinct CDR3 sequences; around a sixth are singletons. The CDR3 contains 17 residues. Germline CDR1 is MNHEY and CDR2 is SVGEGT. Between the trimmed V and J ends, which lost 0 bases and 5 bases, there was a span of 20 bases. Sequenced: PBMCs or a T cell subset sorted from them (not recorded which). The V and J genes are TRBV6-2 or TRBV6-3 and TRBJ2-7; D ambiguous. This sequence was found in an adult woman who had mild COVID-19 (a few samples of this study predate the infection). Cell type and time point are not known. For the CDR3, the DNA is TGTGCCAGCAGTTACTCCTCTTGGCAGGACCTACTGAACGAGCAGTACTTC. It encodes CASSYSSWQDLLNEQYF.